The entry below describes one TCR beta chain. What it recognizes is unknown. This specimen belongs to a study of molecular identifiers for immune sequencing clone quantification. Overall study findings and caveats: Clones that exceeded 20 RNA copies held over 99% of effector molecules, yet under 1% in naive cells. Spike-in Jurkat TCR RNA from a single cell reportedly registered among roughly 1.1 million naive cells.

CD8+CD4-CCR7+CD45RA+ sorting gave the naive CD8 T cells. This CDR3 spans 14 amino acids. Trimming took 8 bases from V and 3 from J, leaving 17 bases between them. Germline V gives CDR1 MNHEY, CDR2 SVGEGT. Bulk TCR libraries used previously described methods and listed TCR primers. One entry per CDR3 protein, called by TCRdb with MiXCR from the PCR reads. The data show about 640,000 distinct CDR3 sequences, nearly 20% seen once. The rearrangement joins TRBV6-2 or TRBV6-3 to TRBJ2-7; TRBD2 is a possible D gene (6 bases). Input material: naive CD8+ T cells from blood, with Jurkat cell RNA spiked in. Subset given: FACS-sorted CD8+CD4-CCR7+CD45RA+ naive T cells. This sequence was found in a human donor in good health. Some libraries in this study had Jurkat cell RNA spiked in. The DNA for the CDR3 is TGTGCCAGCGGCCAGGGCGGGACGCACTACGAGCAGTACTTC. Amino acids: CASGQGGTHYEQYF.